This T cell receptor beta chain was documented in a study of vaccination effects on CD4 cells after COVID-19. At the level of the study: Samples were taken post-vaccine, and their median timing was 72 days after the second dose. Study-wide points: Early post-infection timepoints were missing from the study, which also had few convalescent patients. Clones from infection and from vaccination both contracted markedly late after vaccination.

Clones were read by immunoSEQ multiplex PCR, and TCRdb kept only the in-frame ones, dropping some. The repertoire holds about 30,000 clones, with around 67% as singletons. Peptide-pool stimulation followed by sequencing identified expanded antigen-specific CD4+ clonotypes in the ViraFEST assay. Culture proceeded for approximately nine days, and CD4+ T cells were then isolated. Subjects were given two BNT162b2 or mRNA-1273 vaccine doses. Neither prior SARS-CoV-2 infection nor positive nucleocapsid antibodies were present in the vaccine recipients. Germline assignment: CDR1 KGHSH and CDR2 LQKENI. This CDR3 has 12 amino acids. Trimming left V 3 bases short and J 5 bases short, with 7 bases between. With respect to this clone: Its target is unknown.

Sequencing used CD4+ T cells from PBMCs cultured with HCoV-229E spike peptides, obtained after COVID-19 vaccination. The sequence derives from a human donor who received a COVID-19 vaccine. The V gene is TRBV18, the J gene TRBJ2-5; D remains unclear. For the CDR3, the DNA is TGTGCCAGCTCACCTATAGAGGAGACCCAGTACTTC. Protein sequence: CASSPIEETQYF. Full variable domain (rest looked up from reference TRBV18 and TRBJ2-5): NAGVMQNPRHLVRRRGQEARLRCSPMKGHSHVYWYRQLPEEGLKFMVYLQKENIIDESGMPKERFSAEFPKEGPSILRIQQVVRGDSAAYFCASSPIEETQYFGPGTRLLVL.